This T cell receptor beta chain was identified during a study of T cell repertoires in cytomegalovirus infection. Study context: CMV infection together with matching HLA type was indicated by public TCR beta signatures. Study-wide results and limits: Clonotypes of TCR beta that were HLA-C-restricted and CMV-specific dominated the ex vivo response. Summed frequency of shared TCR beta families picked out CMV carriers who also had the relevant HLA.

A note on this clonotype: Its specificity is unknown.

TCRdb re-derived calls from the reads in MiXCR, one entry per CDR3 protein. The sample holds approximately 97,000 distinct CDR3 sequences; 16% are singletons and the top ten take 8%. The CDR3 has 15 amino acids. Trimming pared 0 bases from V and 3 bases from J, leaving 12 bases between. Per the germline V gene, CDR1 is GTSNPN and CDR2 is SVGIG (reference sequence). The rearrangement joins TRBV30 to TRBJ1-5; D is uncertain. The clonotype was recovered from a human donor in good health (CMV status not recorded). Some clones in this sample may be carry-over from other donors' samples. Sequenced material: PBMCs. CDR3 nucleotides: TGTGCCTGGAGTGTACAGAGGCCAGTCAATCAGCCCCAGCATTTT. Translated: CAWSVQRPVNQPQHF. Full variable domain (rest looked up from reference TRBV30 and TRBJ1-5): SQTIHQWPATLVQPVGSPLSLECTVEGTSNPNLYWYRQAAGRGLQLLFYSVGIGQISSEVPQNLSASRPQDRQFILSSKKLLLSDSGFYLCAWSVQRPVNQPQHFGDGTRLSIL.